The present T cell receptor beta chain was sequenced within a study of vaccination and CD4 T cells after COVID-19. Study as a whole: The cells in question were stimulated using overlapping spike peptides derived from SARS-CoV-2, HCoV-NL63, HCoV-OC43 and HCoV-229E.

This clonotype has only a few counts. Its target is unknown. The germline V gene encodes CDR1 LNHNV and CDR2 YYDKDF (reference sequence). This CDR3 spans 15 amino acids. Trimming removed 1 base from V and 5 bases from J, with 14 bases in between. Oncomine TCR Beta short-read sequencing was applied to DNA from cultured CD4+ T cells. A single record per CDR3 protein comes from TCRdb applying MiXCR to the PCR reads. In the table there are some 15,000 distinct CDR3 sequences, 35% to 40% of which are singletons. Treatment meaning: approximately 9-day PBMC culture with coronavirus spike peptide pools or control peptides (ViraFEST assay).

The sequenced material came from CD4+ T cells from blood, cultured in vitro. This chain links TRBV15 with TRBJ2-5; a possible D gene is TRBD2 (6 bases). The TCR was taken from a human donor who had recovered from COVID-19. The CDR3 is CATSRVRGSLETQYF. The CDR3 nucleotides read TGTGCCACCAGCAGAGTTCGGGGGTCGCTGGAGACCCAGTACTTC.